This T cell receptor beta chain was sequenced during a study of blood T cells in healthy people across ages (dated by TCRdb to between 2015 and 2016). Looking at the study overall: In model experiments, roughly one uniquely barcoded TCR beta cDNA molecule per two T cells was captured by template switching. Age-related changes in TCR beta repertoire diversity were measured in the study by deep sequencing normalized with unique cDNA molecular identifiers. Donors were grouped into four age groups: young (average roughly 15 years), middle-aged (roughly 40), aged (approximately 67) and long-lived (just over 80). The study analyzed two additional independent replicas of 1 million unique cDNA reads from the same blood draw for two donors, one aged 18 to 30 and one aged 80 or older.

The library relied on 5' RACE. Sequencing used an Illumina HiSeq 2500. The second PCR ran for roughly 7 to 12 cycles and used a J-beta primer mix along with a sample-barcoded 5' primer. A template-switch 5' adaptor carrying 12 random nucleotides introduced a unique molecular identifier onto each TCR beta cDNA molecule. Each sample yielded at least 3 million CDR3-containing paired-end reads. The Mint cDNA synthesis kit, primed by a TRBC-specific oligonucleotide, was used to synthesize first-strand cDNA from all RNA. After uracil-DNA glycosylase treatment, a first 18-cycle PCR used universal primers M1SS and BC2_uni_R on all cDNA. In the authors' own workflow: For normalization, 1 million high-quality reads, each with a distinct molecular identifier, were randomly selected from each sample. Reads sharing molecular identifiers were discarded rather than binned into consensus sequences. MiTCR, with a Q25 quality threshold and the strictest error-elimination algorithm, was used for CDR3 identification, clonotype clustering and error correction. A nonparametric unseen species model using Euler transformation provided a lower-bound estimate of total TCR beta diversity. TCRdb's own reprocessing of the public reads used fastp at Q25 and MiXCR and kept productive beta chains. Rows merge per CDR3 protein into single entries with the most common DNA and genes. TCRdb's processing, not the authors' own work, is the source of the V and J calls. For this sample the table gives 800,000 or so distinct CDR3 sequences, of which just under 25% were detected only once. The ten largest clonotypes hold approximately 4% of the sample.

The approximately 39 donors, aged 6 to 90 years, were systemically healthy Caucasian individuals from Russia. Roughly 10 milliliters of peripheral blood were drawn from each donor into EDTA-treated Vacutainer tubes. Ficoll-Paque density-gradient centrifugation was used to isolate PBMCs, with at least 6.5 million per sample. Total RNA was extracted from PBMCs with Trizol reagent, with at least 6 micrograms obtained per sample. For every donor, flow cytometry on a PBMC aliquot measured the percentage of naive CD45RAhigh/CD27high T cells. This clonotype was seen a handful of times. This clone's antigen is unknown. No much larger clone exists at a distance of one base, and base qualities are not known. Paper-wide results and their limitations: As age increased, observed TCR beta diversity per million T cells dropped in a roughly linear way, and a significant reduction was already evident by age about 36. Total diversity estimates from one million sequenced T cells were considered lower bounds and underestimates. Because the CMV infection status of the donors was unknown, age-related changes in expanded clonotypes may potentially have been confounded. Compared with the aged group, the long-lived group had more naive CD4+ T cells, fewer expanded clones and increased TCR diversity, suggesting age selection. The percentage of naive T cells measured by flow cytometry correlated strongly with observed TCR beta diversity. Bulk unsorted PBMC profiling prevented conclusive comparison of naive and antigen-experienced compartments.

V is trimmed back by 0 bases and J by 5 bases, and the junction contains 4 bases that no gene match accounts for. From the cysteine up to the phenylalanine, the CDR3 has a length of 15 residues. CDR3 DNA only is kept here, 45 bases in frame from base 1. The germline V gene specifies SGDLS as CDR1 and YYNGEE as CDR2. This same sample was also part of a study on T cells of mothers and their children. Reported in the second study: Nine systemically healthy Caucasian individuals served as donors, namely three mothers together with their six children. cDNA synthesis consumed the entire amount of extracted RNA, loaded at approximately 1.4 ug RNA in each 15 ul reaction. Sample barcodes and 2-4 random nucleotides were added via the M1S primer in the second PCR. More than 8 million TCR beta CDR3 reads were obtained from each mother, and some 3.3 million reads were obtained from each child. TCR recombination output is similarly shaped by thymic selection in related and unrelated pairs, with a minor effect exerted by inherited differences. Normalized repertoire overlap in related mother-child pairs was always slightly higher than in unrelated mother-child pairs, but the difference was never significant. No persistent microchimeric T cell clones were detected, at a sensitivity of around 97 clones per million clonotypes. The study used deep NGS to compare TCR beta repertoires of mothers and children, seeking features distinguishing related mother-child pairs from unrelated individuals. Mothers averaged around 43 +/- 4 years of age and children averaged approximately 11 +/- 4 years. After adapter ligation with NEBNext reagents, the libraries were sequenced on Illumina HiSeq 2000 with 100+100 nt paired-end reads. To prevent cross-contamination, the mother and child libraries were prepared one month apart and sequenced in separate runs. For each donor, between about 500,000 and 2,000,000 distinct TCR beta clonotypes were identified. Naive TCR beta clonotypes were estimated from low-frequency clonotypes matched to each donor's FACS-determined naive share, without sorting.

What was sequenced was blood. The sequence links TRBV9 to TRBJ2-4; TRBD2 agrees with 8 junctional bases. The receptor's source is a boy younger than 18 in good health. The bases are TGTGCCAGCAGCGTAGGGGCCGGGAGGGAAAACATTCAGTACTTC. The encoded protein is CASSVGAGRENIQYF.